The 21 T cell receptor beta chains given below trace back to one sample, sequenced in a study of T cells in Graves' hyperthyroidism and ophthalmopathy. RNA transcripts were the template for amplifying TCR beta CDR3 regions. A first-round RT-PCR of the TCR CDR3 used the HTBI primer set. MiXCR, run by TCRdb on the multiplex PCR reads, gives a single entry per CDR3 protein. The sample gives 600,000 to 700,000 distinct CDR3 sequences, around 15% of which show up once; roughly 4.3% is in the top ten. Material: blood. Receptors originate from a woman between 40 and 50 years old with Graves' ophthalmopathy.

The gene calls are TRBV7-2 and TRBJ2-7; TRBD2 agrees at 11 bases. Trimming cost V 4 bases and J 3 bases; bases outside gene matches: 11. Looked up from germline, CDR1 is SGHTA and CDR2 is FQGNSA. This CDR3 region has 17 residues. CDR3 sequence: CASSSRAGTSGYYEQYF. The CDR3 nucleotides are TGTGCCAGCAGCTCTAGGGCCGGGACTAGCGGCTACTACGAGCAGTACTTC.

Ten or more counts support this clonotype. This CDR3 reads CSASIGTLPPYEQYF. For the CDR3, the DNA is TGCAGTGCTAGCATAGGGACATTACCACCCTACGAGCAGTACTTC. The V and J genes are TRBV20-1 and TRBJ2-7, with TRBD1 as a possible D gene (6 bases). The germline CDR1 and CDR2 sequences are DFQATT and SNEGSKA (reference sequence). The CDR3 is made up of 15 amino acids. The ends were cut back, 3 bases at V and 2 bases at J, with 17 bases in the middle.

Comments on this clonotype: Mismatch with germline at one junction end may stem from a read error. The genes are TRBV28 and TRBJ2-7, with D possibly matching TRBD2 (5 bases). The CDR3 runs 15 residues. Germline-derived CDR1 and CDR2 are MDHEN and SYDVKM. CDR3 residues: CASSQDRGSSYEQYF. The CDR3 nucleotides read TGCGCCAGCAGCCAAGATCGTGGGAGCTCCTACGAGCAGTACTTC.

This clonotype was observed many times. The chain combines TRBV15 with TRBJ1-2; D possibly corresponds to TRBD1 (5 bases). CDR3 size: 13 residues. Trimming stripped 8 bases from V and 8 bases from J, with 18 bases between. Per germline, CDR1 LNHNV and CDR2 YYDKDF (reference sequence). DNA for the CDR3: TGTGCCACCCACGTGATAGGGGATGGGGGCTACACCTTC. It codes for CATHVIGDGGYTF. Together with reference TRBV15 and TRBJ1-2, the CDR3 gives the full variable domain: DAMVIQNPRYQVTQFGKPVTLSCSQTLNHNVMYWYQQKSSQAPKLLFHYYDKDFNNEADTPDNFQSRRPNTSFCFLDIRSPGLGDTAMYLCATHVIGDGGYTFGSGTRLTVV.

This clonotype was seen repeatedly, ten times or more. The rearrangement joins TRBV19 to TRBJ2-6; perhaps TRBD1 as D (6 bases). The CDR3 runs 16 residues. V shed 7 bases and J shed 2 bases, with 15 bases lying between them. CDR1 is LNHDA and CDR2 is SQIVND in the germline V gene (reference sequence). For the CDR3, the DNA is TGTGCCAGTACCCAAGAGGGGGTGCCTGGGGCCAACGTCCTGACTTTC. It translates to CASTQEGVPGANVLTF.

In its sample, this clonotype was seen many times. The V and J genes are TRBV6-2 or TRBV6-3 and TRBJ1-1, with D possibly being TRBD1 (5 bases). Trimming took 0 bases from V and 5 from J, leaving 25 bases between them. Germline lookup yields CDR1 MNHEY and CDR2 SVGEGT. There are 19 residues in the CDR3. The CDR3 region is CASSYSFQGRLVGRTEAFF. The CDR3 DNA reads TGTGCCAGCAGTTACTCGTTCCAGGGAAGGCTCGTGGGAAGGACTGAAGCTTTCTTT.

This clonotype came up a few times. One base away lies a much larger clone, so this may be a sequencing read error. CDR3 sequence: CSVAMGGFGEQYF. Written as DNA, the CDR3 is TGCAGCGTTGCCATGGGAGGGTTCGGAGAGCAGTACTTC. The V and J genes are TRBV29-1 and TRBJ2-7, with 7 bases identical to TRBD2. The CDR3 loop spans 13 amino acids. Germline V gene sequence: CDR1 SQVTM, CDR2 ANQGSEA. Unmatched junction bases numbered 10, after V lost 4 bases and J lost 7 bases.

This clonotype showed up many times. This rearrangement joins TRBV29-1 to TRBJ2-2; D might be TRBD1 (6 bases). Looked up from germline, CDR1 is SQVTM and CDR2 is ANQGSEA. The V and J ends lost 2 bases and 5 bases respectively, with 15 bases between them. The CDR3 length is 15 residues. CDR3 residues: CSVELGTTYTGELFF. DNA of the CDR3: TGCAGCGTTGAACTGGGGACAACTTATACCGGGGAGCTGTTTTTT.

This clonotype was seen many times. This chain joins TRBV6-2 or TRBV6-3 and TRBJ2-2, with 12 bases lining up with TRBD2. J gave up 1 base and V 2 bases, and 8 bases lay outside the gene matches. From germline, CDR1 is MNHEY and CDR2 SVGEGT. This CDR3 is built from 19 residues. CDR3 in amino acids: CASSYRGLAGGLNTGELFF. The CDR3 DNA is TGTGCCAGCAGTTACCGAGGGCTAGCGGGAGGGCTGAACACCGGGGAGCTGTTTTTT.

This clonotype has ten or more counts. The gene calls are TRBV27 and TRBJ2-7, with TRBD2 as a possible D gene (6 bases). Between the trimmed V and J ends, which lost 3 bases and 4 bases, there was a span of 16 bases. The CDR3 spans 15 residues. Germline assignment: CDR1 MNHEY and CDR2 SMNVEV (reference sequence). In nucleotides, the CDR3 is TGTGCCAGCAGTTTCCTGGCGGGATCTGCGTACGAGCAGTACTTC. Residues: CASSFLAGSAYEQYF.

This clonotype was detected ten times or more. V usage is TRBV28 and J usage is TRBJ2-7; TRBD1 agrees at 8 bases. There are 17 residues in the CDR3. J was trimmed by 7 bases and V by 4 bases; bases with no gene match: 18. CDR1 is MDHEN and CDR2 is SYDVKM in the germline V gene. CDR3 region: CASSSLSLGTGIREQYF. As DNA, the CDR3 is TGTGCCAGCAGTTCCCTCTCCCTCGGGACAGGAATTCGGGAGCAGTACTTC.

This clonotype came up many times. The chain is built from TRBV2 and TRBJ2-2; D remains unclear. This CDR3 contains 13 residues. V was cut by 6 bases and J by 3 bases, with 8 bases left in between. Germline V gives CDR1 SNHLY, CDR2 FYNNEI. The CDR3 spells CASRYRDTGELFF. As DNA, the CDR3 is TGTGCCAGCAGATACAGAGACACCGGGGAGCTGTTTTTT.

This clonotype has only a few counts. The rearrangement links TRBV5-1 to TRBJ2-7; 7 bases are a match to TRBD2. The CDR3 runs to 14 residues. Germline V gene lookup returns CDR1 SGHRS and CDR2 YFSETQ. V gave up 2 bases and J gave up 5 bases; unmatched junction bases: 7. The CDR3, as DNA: TGCGCCAGCAGCTTCATGGGCGGGAGCGACGAGCAGTACTTC. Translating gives CASSFMGGSDEQYF.

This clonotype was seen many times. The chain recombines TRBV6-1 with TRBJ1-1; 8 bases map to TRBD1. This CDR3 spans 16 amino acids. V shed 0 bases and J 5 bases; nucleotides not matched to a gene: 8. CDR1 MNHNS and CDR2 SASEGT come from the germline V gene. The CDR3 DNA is TGTGCCAGCAGTGAAGCGGCTGCACGGACAGGGACTGAAGCTTTCTTT. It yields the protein CASSEAAARTGTEAFF.

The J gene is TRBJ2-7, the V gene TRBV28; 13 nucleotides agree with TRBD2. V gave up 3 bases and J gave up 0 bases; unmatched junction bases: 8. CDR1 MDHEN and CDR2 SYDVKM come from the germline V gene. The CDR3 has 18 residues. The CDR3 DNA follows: TGTGCCAGCAGTTTCCGTGGGACTAGCGGGATGATCTCCTACGAGCAGTACTTC. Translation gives CASSFRGTSGMISYEQYF.

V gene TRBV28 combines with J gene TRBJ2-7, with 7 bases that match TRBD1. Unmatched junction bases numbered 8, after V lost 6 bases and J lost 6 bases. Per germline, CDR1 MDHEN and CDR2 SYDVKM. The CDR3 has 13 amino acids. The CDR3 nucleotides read TGTGCCAGCAGGCTAGGACAGGAAGGCGAGCAGTACTTC. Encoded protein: CASRLGQEGEQYF.

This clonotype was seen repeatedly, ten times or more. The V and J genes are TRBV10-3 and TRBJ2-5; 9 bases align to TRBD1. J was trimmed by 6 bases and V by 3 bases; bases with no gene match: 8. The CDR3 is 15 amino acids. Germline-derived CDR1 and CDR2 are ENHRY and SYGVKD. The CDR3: CAISDPDRGEKTQYF. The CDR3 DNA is TGTGCCATCAGTGATCCGGACAGGGGAGAGAAGACCCAGTACTTC.

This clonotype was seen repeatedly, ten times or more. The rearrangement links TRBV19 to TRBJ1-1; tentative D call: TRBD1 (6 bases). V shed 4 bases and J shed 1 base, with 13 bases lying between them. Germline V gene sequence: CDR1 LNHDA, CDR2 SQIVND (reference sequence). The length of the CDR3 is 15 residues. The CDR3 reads CASSTEPQGNTEAFF. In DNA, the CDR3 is TGTGCCAGTAGTACGGAGCCACAGGGGAACACTGAAGCTTTCTTT.

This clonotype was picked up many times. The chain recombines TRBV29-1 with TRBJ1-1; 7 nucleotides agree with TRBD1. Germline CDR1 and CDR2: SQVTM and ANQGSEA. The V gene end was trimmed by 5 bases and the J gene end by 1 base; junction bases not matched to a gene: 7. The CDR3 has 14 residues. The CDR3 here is CSVKVTGTNTEAFF. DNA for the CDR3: TGCAGCGTTAAGGTGACAGGGACGAACACTGAAGCTTTCTTT. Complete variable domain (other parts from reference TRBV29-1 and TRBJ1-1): SAVISQKPSRDICQRGTSLTIQCQVDSQVTMMFWYRQQPGQSLTLIATANQGSEATYESGFVIDKFPISRPNLTFSTLTVSNMSPEDSSIYLCSVKVTGTNTEAFFGQGTRLTVV.

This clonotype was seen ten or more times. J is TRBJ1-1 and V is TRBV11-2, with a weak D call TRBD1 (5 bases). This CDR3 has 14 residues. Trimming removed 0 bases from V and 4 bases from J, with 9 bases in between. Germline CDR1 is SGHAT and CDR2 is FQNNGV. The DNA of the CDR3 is TGTGCCAGCAGCTTAGATTTCAGGGCCACTGAAGCTTTCTTT. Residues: CASSLDFRATEAFF.

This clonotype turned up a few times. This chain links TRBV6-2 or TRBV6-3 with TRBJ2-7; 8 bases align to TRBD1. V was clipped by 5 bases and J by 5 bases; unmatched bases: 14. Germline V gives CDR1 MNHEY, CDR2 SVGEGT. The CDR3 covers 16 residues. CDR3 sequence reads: CASSVLIGQGRNEQYF. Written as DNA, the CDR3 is TGTGCCAGCAGTGTGCTGATTGGACAGGGTCGGAACGAGCAGTACTTC.